This TCR beta chain was captured by sequencing in a study of shared clonotypes between healthy human individuals. V shed 1 base, J shed 15 bases, and the junction held 9 bases outside the gene matches. CDR3 length: 13 residues. The germline gives CDR1 SGHDN, CDR2 FVKESK. Sequenced by immunoSEQ multiplex PCR; TCRdb stores in-frame clones only, minus some. Of about 2.2 million clones listed, under 95% are singletons. Naive CD8 cells lacked CD45RO, underwent positive selection for CCR7 and left out terminally differentiated effector memory CD45RA+ cells. Sequenced input: naive CD8+ T cells from PBMCs. This clonotype was sampled from a man between 18 and 35 years old in good health. Some clones in this sample may be carry-over from other donors' samples. The rearrangement uses TRBV14 and TRBJ2-1; 7 bases map to TRBD2. The CDR3 nucleotides are TGTGCCAGCAGCCAAGTGATTCGGGACTACTTGTTCTTC. It codes for CASSQVIRDYLFF.